The TCR beta chain described here comes from a study of cytomegalovirus exposure and HLA in healthy donors. Looked up from germline, CDR1 is MDHEN and CDR2 is SYDVKM. V was clipped by 7 bases and J by 3 bases; unmatched bases: 9. This CDR3 has 15 residues. Data came from immunoSEQ multiplex PCR; TCRdb stores just in-frame clones and leaves some out. The sample records around 70,000 clones, 94% being singletons. The TCR comes from a man between 18 and 35 years old in good health and CMV-seropositive. The material sequenced was PBMCs. The V and J genes are TRBV28 and TRBJ2-7; 10 nucleotides agree with TRBD1. The CDR3 DNA reads TGTGCCAGCAACTCCCCGGGACAGGGGCACTACGAGCAGTACTTC. Translated, it gives CASNSPGQGHYEQYF.